These 10 T cell receptor beta chains came from one sample sequenced in a study of blood T cell repertoires in COVID-19. Here immunoSEQ multiplex PCR was the method, and the copy in TCRdb shows in-frame clones only, minus some. The table lists under 350,000 clones, 80% to 90% of them singletons, with around 4.2% in the top ten. Sequences were obtained from PBMCs or T cells enriched from blood (not recorded which). These receptors came from a woman aged 40 to 50 with acute COVID-19.

V and J are TRBV3-1 (or the pseudogene TRBV3-2) and TRBJ1-2; TRBD1 matches at 7 bases. CDR1 and CDR2 (germline): LGHDT, YNNKEL (reference sequence). V shed 4 bases, J shed 4 bases, and the junction held 6 bases outside the gene matches. The CDR3 is made up of 14 amino acids. The CDR3 here is CASSLRGSSYGYTF. In DNA, the CDR3 is TGTGCCAGCAGCCTCAGGGGGTCGAGCTATGGCTACACCTTC.

The chain combines TRBV5-1 with TRBJ2-2; possible D gene TRBD1, 7 bases. V gave up 1 base and J gave up 5 bases, with 15 bases separating them. Germline CDR1 and CDR2: SGHRS and YFSETQ. This CDR3 is 16 amino acids long. The CDR3 DNA reads as TGCGCCAGCAGCTTGAGCAGGGGGGCGATGACCGGGGAGCTGTTTTTT. This translates into CASSLSRGAMTGELFF.

This clone occurred once. J is TRBJ2-3 and V is TRBV5-6; the D is unclear. Trimming left V 2 bases short and J 2 bases short, with 12 bases between. Germline CDR1 is SGHDT and CDR2 is YYEEEE. The CDR3 contains 15 residues. The CDR3 bases are TGTGCCAGCAGCTTTTACGCTACCCCCACAGATACGCAGTATTTT. Its protein product is CASSFYATPTDTQYF.

The V call is TRBV3-1 (or the pseudogene TRBV3-2), the J call TRBJ2-1; 7 nucleotides agree with TRBD1. The J segment lost 12 bases and the V segment lost 2 bases, leaving 19 bases of the junction unmatched. The CDR3 sequence is 17 residues long. Germline CDR1 and CDR2: LGHDT and YNNKEL (reference sequence). The CDR3 DNA follows: TGTGCCAGCAGCCAACACCCCGGGACAGTGGCTCCGTGGGGGCAGTTCTTC. This codes for CASSQHPGTVAPWGQFF.

The chain combines TRBV29-1 with TRBJ1-1; D gene unclear. Per germline, CDR1 SQVTM and CDR2 ANQGSEA. The CDR3 runs to 11 residues. Trimming took 6 bases from V and 8 from J, leaving 13 bases between them. CDR3 bases: TGCAGCGTCCCCGCACACAGAGAAGCTTTCTTT. This translates into CSVPAHREAFF.

Points on this clone: An end of the junction does not agree with germline; a read error may underlie this. The CDR3 DNA follows: TGTGCCAGCAGTCACTCCTACGAGCAGTACTTC. The encoded protein is CASSHSYEQYF. V is TRBV6-5 and J is TRBJ2-7, with no clear D. The CDR3 runs 11 residues. Germline assignment: CDR1 MNHEY and CDR2 SVGAGI.

This rearrangement joins TRBV7-8 to TRBJ2-7; TRBD1 aligns across 8 bases. This CDR3 region has 14 residues. CDR1 and CDR2 (germline): SGHVS, FQNEAQ. V was pared by 6 bases and J by 2 bases, with 6 bases of the junction left unmatched. The CDR3 DNA reads TGTGCCAGCAGGGACCGGACAGGGACCTACGAGCAGTACTTC. Protein: CASRDRTGTYEQYF. Full variable domain (rest looked up from reference TRBV7-8 and TRBJ2-7): GAGVSQSPRYKVAKRGQDVALRCDPISGHVSLFWYQQALGQGPEFLTYFQNEAQLDKSGLPSDRFFAERPEGSVSTLKIQRTQQEDSAVYLCASRDRTGTYEQYFGPGTRLTVT.

The chain couples TRBV13 to TRBJ2-2, with no clear D. CDR1 is PRHDT, CDR2 FYEKMQ, per germline (reference sequence). Trimming removed 1 base from V and 4 bases from J, with 7 bases in between. The CDR3 contains 14 residues. CDR3: CASSLELTTGELFF. CDR3 coding DNA: TGTGCCAGCAGCTTAGAACTCACCACCGGGGAGCTGTTTTTT.

V and J are TRBV12-3 or TRBV12-4 and TRBJ2-3; 8 nucleotides agree with TRBD2. The J segment lost 8 bases and the V segment lost 6 bases, leaving 7 bases of the junction unmatched. This CDR3 spans 13 amino acids. The CDR3, as DNA: TGTGCCAGCAGCCCCGGGGGGGCGGTTACGCAGTATTTT. Its protein is CASSPGGAVTQYF.

V and J are TRBV2 and TRBJ1-1; D gene uncertain. In germline, CDR1 is SNHLY, CDR2 FYNNEI. The CDR3 is 12 amino acids. V gave up 8 bases and J gave up 4 bases, with 11 bases separating them. CDR3 in amino acids: CASGIRGTEAFF. The CDR3 DNA follows: TGTGCCAGCGGGATCCGGGGCACTGAAGCTTTCTTT.